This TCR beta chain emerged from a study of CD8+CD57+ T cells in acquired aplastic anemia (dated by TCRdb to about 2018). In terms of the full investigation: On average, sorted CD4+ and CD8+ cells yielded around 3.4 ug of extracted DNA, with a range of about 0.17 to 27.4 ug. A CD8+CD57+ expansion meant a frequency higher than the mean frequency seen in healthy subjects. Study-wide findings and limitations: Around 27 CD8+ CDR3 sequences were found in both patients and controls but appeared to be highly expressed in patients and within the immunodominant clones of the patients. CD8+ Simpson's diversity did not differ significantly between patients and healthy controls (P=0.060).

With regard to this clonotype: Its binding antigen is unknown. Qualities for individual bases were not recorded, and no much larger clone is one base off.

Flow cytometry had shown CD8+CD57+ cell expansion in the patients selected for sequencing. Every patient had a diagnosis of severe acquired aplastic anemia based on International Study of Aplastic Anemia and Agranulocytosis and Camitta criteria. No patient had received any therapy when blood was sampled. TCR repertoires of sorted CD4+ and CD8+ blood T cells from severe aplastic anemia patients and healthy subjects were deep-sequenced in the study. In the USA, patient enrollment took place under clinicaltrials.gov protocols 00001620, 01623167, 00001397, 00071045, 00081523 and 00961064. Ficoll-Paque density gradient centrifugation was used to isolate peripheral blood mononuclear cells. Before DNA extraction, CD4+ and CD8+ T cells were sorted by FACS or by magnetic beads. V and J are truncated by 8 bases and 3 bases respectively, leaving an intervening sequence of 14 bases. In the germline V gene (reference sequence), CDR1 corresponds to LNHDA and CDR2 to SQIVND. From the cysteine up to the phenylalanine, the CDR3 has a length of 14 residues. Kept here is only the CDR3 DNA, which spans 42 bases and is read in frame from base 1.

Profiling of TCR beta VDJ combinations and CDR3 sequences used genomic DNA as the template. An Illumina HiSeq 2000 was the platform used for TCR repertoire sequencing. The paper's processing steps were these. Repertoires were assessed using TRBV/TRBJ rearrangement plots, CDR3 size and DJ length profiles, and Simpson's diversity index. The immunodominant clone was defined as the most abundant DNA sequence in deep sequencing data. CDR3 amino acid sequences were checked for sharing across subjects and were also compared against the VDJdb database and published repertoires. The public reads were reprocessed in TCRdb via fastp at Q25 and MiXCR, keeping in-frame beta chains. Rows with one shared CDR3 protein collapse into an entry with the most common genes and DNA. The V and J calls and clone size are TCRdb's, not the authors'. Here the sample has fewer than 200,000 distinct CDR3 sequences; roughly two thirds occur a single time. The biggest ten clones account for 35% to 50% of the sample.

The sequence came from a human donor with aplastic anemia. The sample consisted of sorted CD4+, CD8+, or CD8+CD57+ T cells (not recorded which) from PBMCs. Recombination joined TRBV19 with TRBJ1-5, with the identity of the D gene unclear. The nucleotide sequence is TGTGCCAGTGCCCCGGGCCCCTACAATCAGCCCCAGCATTTT. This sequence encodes CASAPGPYNQPQHF.